This TCR beta chain emerged from a study of human T cells and chemical hapten exposure. Study-wide findings and caveats: In comparison with controls, expanded TCRs gave rise to a significantly larger number of large CDR3 similarity clusters. Those TCRs sitting above 1 in 1000 frequency stayed the same with DPC sensitization.

V gave up 4 bases and J gave up 15 bases, with 10 bases separating them. Germline V CDR1 and CDR2: KGHSH, LQKENI. The CDR3 length is 11 residues. The sample's time point: pre-sensitization, week 0. Treatment in this sample: therapeutic diphenylcyclopropenone sensitization with weekly scalp DPC. Each patch-test visit's blood sample preceded patch application. As for this clonotype: The antigen remains undetermined.

Per the authors' pipeline: Ranging from about 23,224 to 700,000, TCR counts per sample had a median value of about 96,000. TCRdb ran MiXCR on the RACE reads and lists one entry per CDR3 protein. TCRdb's processing, not the authors' own work, is the source of the V and J calls. The data hold approximately 180,000 distinct CDR3 sequences, with approximately 29% observed a single time. This rearrangement joins TRBV18 to TRBJ1-6; D gene ambiguous. The receptor was derived from a woman aged 30 to 39 with alopecia areata. Some clones in this sample may be carry-over from other donors' samples. The input for sequencing was whole blood, taken in connection with sensitization to the hapten diphenylcyclopropenone (DPC). The CDR3 DNA reads TGTGCCAGCTCACTAAGGAAGGACCTCCACTTT. Its translation: CASSLRKDLHF.